These T cell receptor beta chains were read from a single sample in a study of blood T cell repertoires in COVID-19. Clones were sequenced by immunoSEQ multiplex PCR, and TCRdb holds only the in-frame ones, with some missing. The top ten hold over 5% of the sample, which has under 200,000 clones, around four fifths seen once. Sequenced material: peripheral blood. Receptor source: a woman in her twenties or thirties with acute or convalescent COVID-19. Each CDR3 is given with its conserved first and last residue. A D gene is named only where the DNA matches it firmly. Rows may omit the clone size; those that give it use once, few, many or a size class.

.,TRBJ2-1,.,TRBV6-1,TGTGCCAGCAGTGACATGAAGACACCCTCCTACAATGAGCAGTTCTTC,CASSDMKTPSYNEQFF
TRBD1,TRBJ2-5,.,TRBV30,TGTGCCTGGAGTGTACTGGCAGGGGGCCAAGAGACCCAGTACTTC,CAWSVLAGGQETQYF
.,TRBJ1-5,.,TRBV5-4,TGTGCCAGCAGCCCCGGGATCAATCAGCCCCAGCATTTT,CASSPGINQPQHF
TRBD2,TRBJ2-7,few,TRBV28,TGTGCCAGCGGCCTTCAGACTAGCGGGTGGGACGAGCAGTACTTC,CASGLQTSGWDEQYF
TRBD1,TRBJ1-1,.,TRBV5-4,TGTGCCAGCAGCTCCCCCCGGACAGGCGGGACTGAAGCTTTCTTT,CASSSPRTGGTEAFF
TRBD1,TRBJ1-3,.,TRBV5-5,TGTGCCAGCAGCTGGGGACAGGGCTCTGGAAACACCATATATTTT,CASSWGQGSGNTIYF
.,TRBJ1-4,.,TRBV2,TGTGCCAGCAGCGAACGCGGGGGCAATGAAAAACTGTTTTTT,CASSERGGNEKLFF
TRBD1,TRBJ1-5,.,TRBV19,TGTGCCAGTAGTATTGTCGGCTCAGGGGGCGGTCAGCCCCAGCATTTT,CASSIVGSGGGQPQHF
.,TRBJ2-2,.,TRBV5-1,TGCGCCAGCAGCTTGGCTTCCGGGGTCTGGGGGCCCGGGGAGCTGTTTTTT,CASSLASGVWGPGELFF
.,TRBJ1-1,.,TRBV27,TGTGCCAGCAGTTTCGGGGGGCTGAGGACTGAAGCTTTCTTT,CASSFGGLRTEAFF
.,TRBJ2-7,.,TRBV7-8,TGTGCCAGCAGCCACAGGGCCTCCTACGAGCAGTACTTC,CASSHRASYEQYF
.,TRBJ1-1,.,TRBV5-4,TGTGCCAGCATTCCCCCGGGGGGAAACACTGAAGCTTTCTTT,CASIPPGGNTEAFF
.,TRBJ2-7,.,TRBV4-1,TGCGCCAGCAGCCTAGCTGCGGACAGCGTCTACGAGCAGTACTTC,CASSLAADSVYEQYF
.,TRBJ2-5,.,TRBV28,TGTGCCAGCTCTTCGACTCAAGAGACCCAGTACTTC,CASSSTQETQYF
.,TRBJ1-1,once,TRBV4-3,TGCGCCAGAGAGGGACACACGAACACTGAAGCTTTCTTT,CAREGHTNTEAFF
TRBD2,TRBJ2-2,.,TRBV4-1,TGCGCCAGCAGCCAACGGACTAGCGGGCTTTACACCGGGGAGCTGTTTTTT,CASSQRTSGLYTGELFF
.,TRBJ2-1,.,TRBV5-1,TGCGCCAGCAGCTTGCCAGGCTACAATGAGCAGTTCTTC,CASSLPGYNEQFF
.,TRBJ1-6,.,TRBV19,TGTGCCAGTAGTCCCCTAGGGGGGGCCGGCTCACCCCTCCACTTT,CASSPLGGAGSPLHF